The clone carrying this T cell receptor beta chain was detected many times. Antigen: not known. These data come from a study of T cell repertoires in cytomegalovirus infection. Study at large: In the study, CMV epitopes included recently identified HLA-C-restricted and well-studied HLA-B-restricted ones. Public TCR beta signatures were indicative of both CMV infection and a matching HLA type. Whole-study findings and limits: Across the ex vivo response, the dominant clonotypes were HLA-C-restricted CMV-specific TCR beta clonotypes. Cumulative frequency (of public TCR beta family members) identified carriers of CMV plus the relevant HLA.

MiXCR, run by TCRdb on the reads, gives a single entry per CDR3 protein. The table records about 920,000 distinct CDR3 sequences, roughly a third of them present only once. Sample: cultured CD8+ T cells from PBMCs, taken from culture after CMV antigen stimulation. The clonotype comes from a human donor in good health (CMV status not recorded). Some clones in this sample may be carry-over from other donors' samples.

CDR3 bases: TGCGCCAGCAGCCAAGTATCTAGGGAAGGTCAGCCCCAGCATTTT. Protein: CASSQVSREGQPQHF. The chain combines TRBV4-1 with TRBJ1-5; no reliable D call. The germline V gene encodes CDR1 MGHRA and CDR2 YSYEKL. V was pared by 1 base and J by 6 bases, with 13 bases between. The CDR3 runs 15 residues.